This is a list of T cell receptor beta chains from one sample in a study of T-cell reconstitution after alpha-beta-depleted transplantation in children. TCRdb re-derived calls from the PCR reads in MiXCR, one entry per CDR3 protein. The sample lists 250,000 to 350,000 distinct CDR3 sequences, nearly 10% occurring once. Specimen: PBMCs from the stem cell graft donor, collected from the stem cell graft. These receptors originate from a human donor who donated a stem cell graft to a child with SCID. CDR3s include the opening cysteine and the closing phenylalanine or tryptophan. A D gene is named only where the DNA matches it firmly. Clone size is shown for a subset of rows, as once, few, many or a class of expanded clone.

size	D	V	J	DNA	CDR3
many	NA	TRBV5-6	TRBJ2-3	TGTGCCAGCAGCTTGGTCGCAGGGAGCACAGATACGCAGTATTTT	CASSLVAGSTDTQYF
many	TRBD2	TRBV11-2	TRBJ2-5	TGTGCCAGCAGAGGAGCGGGGGCTCCGCAAGAGACCCAGTACTTC	CASRGAGAPQETQYF
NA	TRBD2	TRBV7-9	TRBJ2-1	TGTGCCAGCAGTTCTAGCGGGGGGGCCACCAATGAGCAGTTCTTC	CASSSSGGATNEQFF
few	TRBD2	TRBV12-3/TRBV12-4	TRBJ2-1	TGTGCCAGCAGACTAGCGGGGGTGGGCAATGAGCAGTTCTTC	CASRLAGVGNEQFF
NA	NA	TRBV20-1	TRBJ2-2	TGCAGTGCTAGAGATCCTGGAGGGGCGAACACCGGGGAGCTGTTTTTT	CSARDPGGANTGELFF
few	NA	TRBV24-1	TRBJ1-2	TGTGCCACCAGTTCCGGCTATAACTATGGCTACACCTTC	CATSSGYNYGYTF
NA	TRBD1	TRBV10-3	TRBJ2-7	TGTGCCATCAGTGATTGGGGGACAGGGGGCCGCGAGCAGTACTTC	CAISDWGTGGREQYF
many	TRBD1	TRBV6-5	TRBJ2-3	TGTGCCAGCACCCCTGGACAGGGGGTTAATACGCAGTATTTT	CASTPGQGVNTQYF
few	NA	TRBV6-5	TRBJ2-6	TGTGCCAGCAATACTCAGGGTACTGGGGCCAACGTCCTGACTTTC	CASNTQGTGANVLTF
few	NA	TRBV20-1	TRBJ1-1	TGCAGTGCTACCCATCCGGGGGGGGTGAACACTGAAGCTTTCTTT	CSATHPGGVNTEAFF
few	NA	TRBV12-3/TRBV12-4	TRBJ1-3	TGTGCCAGCAGTTTAGCGCGGCTAGCTGGAAACACCATATATTTT	CASSLARLAGNTIYF
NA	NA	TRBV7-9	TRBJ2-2	TGTGCCAGCAGCCCCGTGAGGGGACCTGGGGAGCTGTTTTTT	CASSPVRGPGELFF
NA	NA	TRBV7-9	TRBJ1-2	TGTGCCAGCAGCCCGCTTCAGGGGAACGGCTACACCTTC	CASSPLQGNGYTF
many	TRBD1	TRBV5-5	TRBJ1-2	TGTGCCAGCAGCTGGGACAGGGGGAACTATGGCTACACCTTC	CASSWDRGNYGYTF
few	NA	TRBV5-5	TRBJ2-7	TGTGCCAGCAGCTTGGTGCCCGGGTCGGTCTACGAGCAGTACTTC	CASSLVPGSVYEQYF
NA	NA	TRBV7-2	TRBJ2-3	TGTGCCAGCAGAAAAATCACAGATACGCAGTATTTT	CASRKITDTQYF
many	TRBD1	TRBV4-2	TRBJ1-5	TGTGCCAGCAGCCGGGACAGGGGTAATCAGCCCCAGCATTTT	CASSRDRGNQPQHF
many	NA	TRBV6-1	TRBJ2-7	TGTGCCAGCAGATCCGACAGGTACAACTCCTACGAGCAGTACTTC	CASRSDRYNSYEQYF
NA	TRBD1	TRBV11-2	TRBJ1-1	TGTGCCAGCAGCACCCCGGAGGGGGCGATGAACACTGAAGCTTTCTTT	CASSTPEGAMNTEAFF
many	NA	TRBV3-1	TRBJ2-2	TGTGCCAGCAGCCGGCGGGGTTCAAACACCGGGGAGCTGTTTTTT	CASSRRGSNTGELFF
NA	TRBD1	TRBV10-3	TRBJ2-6	TGTGCCATCAGTGAAGGGGGCGCTGGGGCCAACGTCCTGACTTTC	CAISEGGAGANVLTF
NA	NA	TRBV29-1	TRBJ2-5	TGCAGCGTTGGACTCACCCGTTCGGAGACCCAGTACTTC	CSVGLTRSETQYF
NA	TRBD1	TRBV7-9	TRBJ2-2	TGTGCCAGCTCCCCTGGACAGGGGGAAAAATCCACCGGGGAGCTGTTTTTT	CASSPGQGEKSTGELFF
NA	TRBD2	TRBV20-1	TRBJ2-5	TGCAGTGCTGGGACTAGCGGGGGAGCCACCCAAGAGACCCAGTACTTC	CSAGTSGGATQETQYF
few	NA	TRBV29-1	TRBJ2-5	TGCAGCGGAACGAGGGGATCAGAGACCCAGTACTTC	CSGTRGSETQYF
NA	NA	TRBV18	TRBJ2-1	TGTGCCAGCTCACCCGGGGTCGATGAGCAGTTCTTC	CASSPGVDEQFF
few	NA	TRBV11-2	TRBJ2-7	TGTGCCAGCAGCTTAGAATCGGGGGTCCTCTACGAGCAGTACTTC	CASSLESGVLYEQYF
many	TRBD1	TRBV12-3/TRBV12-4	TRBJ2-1	TGTGCCAGCAGCCCTGGGACAGTATATGGCAATGAGCAGTTCTTC	CASSPGTVYGNEQFF
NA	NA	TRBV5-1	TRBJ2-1	TGCGCCAGCAGCTTGGTTGGGACGGGGAGCTCCTACAATGAGCAGTTCTTC	CASSLVGTGSSYNEQFF
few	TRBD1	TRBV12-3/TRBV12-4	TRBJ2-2	TGTGCCAGCAGCCGACAGGGCTACACCGGGGAGCTGTTTTTT	CASSRQGYTGELFF
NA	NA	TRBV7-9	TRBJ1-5	TGTGCCAGCAGCTTAGACCAGCCAGTCCCCCAGCATTTT	CASSLDQPVPQHF
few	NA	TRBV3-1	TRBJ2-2	TGTGCCAGCAGCCAAGATGAGGGGGCCGGGGAGCTGTTTTTT	CASSQDEGAGELFF